The clone carrying this T cell receptor (beta chain) came up a few times. The sample comes from a study of blood T cells in healthy people across ages. The CDR3 totals 14 residues. Unmatched junction bases numbered 8, after V lost 3 bases and J lost 7 bases. CDR1 and CDR2 from the germline V gene are SEHNR and FQNEAQ (reference sequence). A second PCR of about 6 to 12 cycles used a sample-barcoded 5' primer and a J-beta primer mix. One entry per CDR3 protein results from TCRdb running MiXCR on the 5' RACE reads. Altogether roughly 500,000 distinct CDR3 sequences are present, about 26% being singletons, with the ten largest covering roughly 18%.

The sample comprised blood. The receptor's source is a woman aged 70-85 years in good health. This chain uses TRBV7-9 with TRBJ2-5, with 7 bases lining up with TRBD1. The CDR3 sequence: CASSFGQVKGTQYF. In DNA form, the CDR3 reads TGTGCCAGCAGCTTTGGACAGGTGAAGGGGACCCAGTACTTC. The whole variable domain, filled in from reference TRBV7-9 and TRBJ2-5, reads DTGVSQNPRHKITKRGQNVTFRCDPISEHNRLYWYRQTLGQGPEFLTYFQNEAQLEKSRLLSDRFSAERPKGSFSTLEIQRTEQGDSAMYLCASSFGQVKGTQYFGPGTRLLVL.